A single T cell receptor beta chain is shown here with its context. Its cognate antigen has yet to be identified. Base-call qualities are not available, and no considerably larger clone is one nucleotide away. This entry belongs to a study of T cell changes during pregnancy in multiple sclerosis (dated by TCRdb to about 2019). In the study overall: Changes in the T cell repertoire over the course of pregnancy were examined in this study in women with multiple sclerosis.

The method was the immunoSEQ multiplex PCR assay. TCRdb holds this immuneACCESS table with in-frame rearrangements only. Some clones are missing; in checked studies, unresolved V genes explain under half, and the rest has no known cause. The sample yields 35,000 to 45,000 clones; more than 85% were counted once. The top ten hold 10% to 15% of the sample. The germline ends are 10 bases apart after V is trimmed by 4 bases and J by 0 bases. CDR1 and CDR2 (SGHTS, YDEGEE) derive from the germline V gene. The CDR3, cysteine through phenylalanine, is 14 amino acids long. CDR3 DNA is the only sequence kept; it has 42 bases, read in frame from the first base.

The V and J segments used are TRBV5-8 and TRBJ2-5; a tentative D call is TRBD2 (5 bases match). The sequencing here drew on CD8+ T cells from peripheral blood mononuclear cells, taken in the first trimester of pregnancy. The source is a female donor with multiple sclerosis, enrolled in a pregnancy study. In nucleotides, the sequence is TGTGCCAGCAGCGGAGGATTCAACCAAGAGACCCAGTACTTC. This gives the protein CASSGGFNQETQYF.